One sample yielded the 25 T cell receptor beta chains listed below, sequenced in a study of response to subunit inactivated influenza vaccine. Via MiXCR, TCRdb re-called the RT-PCR reads, giving one row per CDR3 protein. The data show about 700,000 distinct CDR3 sequences, approximately 14% seen once. Material: PBMCs from blood, obtained less than 15 days before vaccination. The receptors stem from a man in his forties or fifties who received an inactivated influenza vaccine.

This clonotype has at least ten counts. V gene TRBV24-1 combines with J gene TRBJ2-2; D remains ambiguous. Trimming removed 1 base at V and 5 bases at J, with 1 base between. The CDR3 extends over 12 amino acids. Per germline, CDR1 KGHDR and CDR2 SFDVKD. Here the CDR3 reads CATSDLTGELFF. The CDR3 region has the DNA TGTGCCACCAGTGATTTAACCGGGGAGCTGTTTTTT.

The V and J genes are TRBV10-3 and TRBJ2-7; D perhaps matches TRBD2 (5 bases). This CDR3 contains 15 residues. Between the trimmed V and J ends, which lost 4 bases and 6 bases, there was a span of 19 bases. Germline V CDR1 and CDR2: ENHRY, SYGVKD. CDR3 amino acids: CAISVRGLEAGEQYF. The CDR3 DNA reads TGTGCCATCAGTGTAAGAGGTCTAGAGGCGGGCGAGCAGTACTTC.

This rearrangement joins TRBV5-1 to TRBJ2-1; D is perhaps TRBD1 or TRBD2 (5 bases each). Germline loops: CDR1 SGHRS, CDR2 YFSETQ. CDR3 length: 16 amino acids. With 5 bases removed from V and 1 base from J, the gap between germline ends came to 16 bases. Here the CDR3 reads CASRRDGTASYNEQFF. CDR3 bases: TGCGCCAGCAGACGGGACGGGACCGCGTCCTACAATGAGCAGTTCTTC.

This clonotype was picked up one time. The rearrangement uses TRBV6-5 and TRBJ2-1; 11 nucleotides line up with TRBD2. The V and J ends lost 4 bases and 8 bases, in that order; junction bases with no gene match: 4. CDR1 is MNHEY and CDR2 is SVGAGI in the germline V gene. This CDR3 has 14 amino acids. CDR3 in amino acids: CASSLAGGLYEQFF. CDR3 in DNA: TGTGCCAGCAGTTTAGCGGGGGGGCTCTATGAGCAGTTCTTC.

The chain employs TRBV11-2 and TRBJ2-7; possible D gene TRBD2, 5 bases. Germline CDR1 is SGHAT and CDR2 is FQNNGV. Trimming took 6 bases from V and 0 from J, leaving 21 bases between them. The CDR3 loop spans 17 amino acids. The CDR3 reads CASSSRALGGNSYEQYF. CDR3 nucleotide sequence: TGTGCCAGCAGTTCGCGGGCCCTCGGAGGAAACTCCTACGAGCAGTACTTC. Full variable domain (remainder filled in from reference TRBV11-2 and TRBJ2-7): EAGVAQSPRYKIIEKRQSVAFWCNPISGHATLYWYQQILGQGPKLLIQFQNNGVVDDSQLPKDRFSAERLKGVDSTLKIQPAKLEDSAVYLCASSSRALGGNSYEQYFGPGTRLTVT.

This chain connects TRBV24-1 to TRBJ2-7; 8 bases are shared with TRBD2. The ends lost 6 bases at V and 6 bases at J; junction bases unmatched: 6. The CDR3 is 13 amino acids. CDR1 and CDR2 (germline): KGHDR, SFDVKD. The CDR3 here is CATSLAGGSEQYF. CDR3 nucleotides: TGTGCCACCAGTCTTGCGGGGGGCTCCGAGCAGTACTTC.

This clonotype was recorded a few times. The chain recombines TRBV27 with TRBJ2-7, with 7 bases aligning to TRBD1. CDR3 length: 14 residues. Per the germline V gene, CDR1 is MNHEY and CDR2 is SMNVEV (reference sequence). Trimming removed 5 bases from V and 2 bases from J; junction bases left unmatched: 6. The CDR3: CASSPFGTAYEQYF. The CDR3 nucleotides are TGTGCCAGCAGTCCATTTGGGACAGCCTACGAGCAGTACTTC.

The chain uses TRBV6-2 or TRBV6-3 and TRBJ1-5; 9 bases agree with TRBD1. The V gene end was trimmed by 4 bases and the J gene end by 6 bases; junction bases not matched to a gene: 13. Germline CDR1 and CDR2: MNHEY and SVGEGT. CDR3 length: 17 amino acids. CDR3 nucleotide sequence: TGTGCCAGCAGTTTTACCGGGACAGGGTTGTTGGGTCAGCCCCAGCATTTT. Its protein product is CASSFTGTGLLGQPQHF.

J is TRBJ1-5 and V is TRBV28; D uncertain. Per germline, CDR1 MDHEN and CDR2 SYDVKM. The germline V and J ends were trimmed by 6 bases and 0 bases, with 9 bases remaining between them. The CDR3 has 14 amino acids. CDR3 bases: TGTGCCAGCAGAACAGAATATAGCAATCAGCCCCAGCATTTT. Protein: CASRTEYSNQPQHF.

This clonotype was seen many times. The rearrangement links TRBV27 to TRBJ1-1; no definite D call. The CDR3 contains 13 residues. The germline V gene encodes CDR1 MNHEY and CDR2 SMNVEV (reference sequence). V was clipped by 5 bases and J by 3 bases, with 10 bases between them. CDR3 in DNA: TGTGCCAGCAGTACCGTATTGCACACTGAAGCTTTCTTT. It is translated as CASSTVLHTEAFF.

The chain employs TRBV3-1 and TRBJ2-5; TRBD1 might be the D (6 bases). Per germline, CDR1 LGHDT and CDR2 YNNKEL (reference sequence). This CDR3 has 14 amino acids. V lost 4 bases to trimming and J lost 3 bases, with 12 bases between them. The CDR3 reads CASSPWTEEETQYF. CDR3 nucleotide sequence: TGTGCCAGCAGCCCGTGGACAGAAGAAGAGACCCAGTACTTC.

This sequence joins TRBV6-1 and TRBJ2-5, with D tentatively TRBD2 (6 bases). V was cut by 7 bases and J by 2 bases, with 17 bases left in between. The CDR3 is 15 residues long. Germline CDR1 reads MNHNS; CDR2 reads SASEGT. CDR3: CASTSGVGEQETQYF. The CDR3 region has the DNA TGTGCCAGCACCTCGGGAGTAGGGGAACAAGAGACCCAGTACTTC.

This clonotype occurred many times. CDR3 region: CASSREGETQYF. The CDR3 DNA reads TGTGCCAGCTCCCGAGAAGGGGAGACCCAGTACTTC. V is TRBV18 and J is TRBJ2-5; D not resolved. Trimming shortened V by 6 bases and J by 5 bases, and 10 bases separated the two germline ends. CDR1 KGHSH and CDR2 LQKENI come from the germline V gene. The CDR3 length is 12 residues.

This chain uses TRBV25-1 with TRBJ2-7, with a weak D call TRBD2 (5 bases). This CDR3 is 10 amino acids long. Trimming took off 3 bases at V and 9 bases at J, with 6 bases between the two ends. Germline V lookup: CDR1 MGHDK, CDR2 SYGVNS. CDR3 nucleotides: TGTGCCAGCAGTGAGGAGGTGCAGTACTTC. The encoded protein is CASSEEVQYF.

Only a few counts were recorded for this clonotype. This chain uses TRBV27 with TRBJ2-1; D gene ambiguous. The V gene lost 5 bases and the J gene lost 0 bases, with 11 bases spanning the gap. The CDR3 runs to 15 residues. The germline gives CDR1 MNHEY, CDR2 SMNVEV (reference sequence). The chain's CDR3 is CASSLAPNSYNEQFF. The CDR3 DNA is TGTGCCAGCAGTCTCGCTCCAAACTCCTACAATGAGCAGTTCTTC.

The genes are TRBV4-3 and TRBJ1-2; TRBD1 agrees at 10 bases. The germline V gene has CDR1 LGHNA and CDR2 YSLEER. The CDR3 contains 15 residues. Trimming took 4 bases from V and 3 from J; bases not matched to a gene: 5. This CDR3 reads CASSPRDRGDYGYTF. CDR3 nucleotides: TGCGCCAGCAGCCCAAGGGACAGGGGAGACTATGGCTACACCTTC.

This clonotype was found a few times. The chain recombines TRBV4-2 with TRBJ2-2; the match to TRBD1 covers 9 bases. The J segment lost 7 bases and the V segment lost 6 bases, leaving 18 bases of the junction unmatched. This CDR3 comprises 18 residues. Germline-derived CDR1 and CDR2 are LGHNA and YNFKEQ. DNA of the CDR3: TGTGCCAGCAGATCCGGACAGGGGACCCAATTAAAGGACGGGGAGCTGTTTTTT. Its translation is CASRSGQGTQLKDGELFF.

This clonotype was observed at least ten times. The V call is TRBV7-6, the J call TRBJ1-1; no clear D. The CDR3 runs 12 residues. Germline values: CDR1 SGHVS, CDR2 FNYEAQ. V was shortened by 8 bases and J by 1 base, with 8 bases between the two germline ends. CDR3 nucleotides: TGTGCCAGCGAACCCGGGAACACTGAAGCTTTCTTT. Translating gives CASEPGNTEAFF. Full variable domain (rest looked up from reference TRBV7-6 and TRBJ1-1): GAGVSQSPRYKVTKRGQDVALRCDPISGHVSLYWYRQALGQGPEFLTYFNYEAQQDKSGLPNDRFSAERPEGSISTLTIQRTEQRDSAMYRCASEPGNTEAFFGQGTRLTVV.

This clonotype has at least ten counts. The chain joins TRBV7-9 to TRBJ2-2, with no clear D. This CDR3 region has 12 residues. The germline V gene encodes CDR1 SEHNR and CDR2 FQNEAQ (reference sequence). Trimming pared 5 bases from V and 0 bases from J, leaving 1 base between. The CDR3 protein is CASSTNTGELFF. In nucleotides, the CDR3 is TGTGCCAGCAGCACGAACACCGGGGAGCTGTTTTTT.

Ten or more counts support this clonotype. The chain joins TRBV5-1 to TRBJ2-1; 12 bases line up with TRBD2. Germline CDR1 reads SGHRS; CDR2 reads YFSETQ. The V and J ends lost 5 bases and 4 bases, in that order; junction bases with no gene match: 4. This CDR3 has 15 residues. DNA for the CDR3: TGCGCCAGCAGACTAGCGGGGGGATCTTACAATGAGCAGTTCTTC. Its protein product is CASRLAGGSYNEQFF.

V is TRBV10-3 and J is TRBJ2-5; 7 positions agree with TRBD2. The germline V gene has CDR1 ENHRY and CDR2 SYGVKD. This CDR3 region has 15 residues. The junction had 9 bases not matched to a gene; V was cut back by 3 bases and J by 5 bases. The CDR3 sequence: CAISDLAGAGETQYF. CDR3 DNA sequence: TGTGCCATCAGTGATCTCGCGGGAGCCGGGGAGACCCAGTACTTC.

This clonotype was picked up a small number of times. The chain combines TRBV18 with TRBJ2-1; D remains ambiguous. This CDR3 is 17 amino acids long. The germline V and J ends were trimmed by 0 bases and 5 bases, with 17 bases remaining between them. Germline CDR1 and CDR2: KGHSH and LQKENI. The CDR3 nucleotides are TGTGCCAGCTCACCACCGGTGAGCAGGTTGGTGAACAATGAGCAGTTCTTC. Residues: CASSPPVSRLVNNEQFF.

This clonotype was observed a few times. The chain is built from TRBV6-2 or TRBV6-3 and TRBJ2-1; maybe TRBD2 (7 bases). The germline CDR1 and CDR2 sequences are MNHEY and SVGEGT. The CDR3 consists of 15 residues. V was cut by 0 bases and J by 5 bases, with 11 bases left in between. The CDR3, as DNA: TGTGCCAGCAGTTACTCGGCGGGGGCGGACAATGAGCAGTTCTTC. It yields the protein CASSYSAGADNEQFF.

J is TRBJ2-3 and V is TRBV20-1; 7 bases line up with TRBD1. Unmatched junction bases numbered 12, after V lost 1 base and J lost 5 bases. Germline CDR1 reads DFQATT; CDR2 reads SNEGSKA (reference sequence). This CDR3 region has 16 residues. CDR3 coding DNA: TGCAGTGCTAGAGTCGGGACAGTCGGTGGCGGAGATACGCAGTATTTT. As protein: CSARVGTVGGGDTQYF.

The chain recombines TRBV20-1 with TRBJ1-5, with D tentatively TRBD1 (6 bases). Germline V gives CDR1 DFQATT, CDR2 SNEGSKA (reference sequence). This CDR3 is 14 amino acids long. Trimming removed 3 bases at V and 2 bases at J, with 11 bases between. The CDR3 bases are TGCAGTGCTAGTCAGGGGTACCGCAATCAGCCCCAGCATTTT. This encodes CSASQGYRNQPQHF.